Listed below are T cell receptor beta chains from one sample, sequenced in a study of blood T cell repertoires in COVID-19. Assay used: immunoSEQ multiplex PCR; TCRdb lists only in-frame clones, some missing. The sample shows around 320,000 clones, roughly 87% of them seen only once. Sequencing was performed on peripheral blood. The receptors shown here come from a man between 18 and 35 years old with active or convalescent COVID-19. CDR3s include the opening cysteine and the closing phenylalanine or tryptophan. The order of the fields is clone size, V gene, J gene, D gene, CDR3 DNA, CDR3 protein. D genes are given only for firm matches. The size field is filled for only some rows; it gives once, few, many or a size class.

clone_size: NA; v_call: TRBV6-5; j_call: TRBJ1-1; d_call: NA; cdr3_nt: TGTGCCAGCTCCCAGGGAACTGAAGCTTTCTTT; cdr3_aa: CASSQGTEAFF
clone_size: NA; v_call: TRBV11-3; j_call: TRBJ1-6; d_call: NA; cdr3_nt: TGTGCCAGCAGCCAAACCTCGAGCCCTAATTCACCCCTCCACTTT; cdr3_aa: CASSQTSSPNSPLHF
clone_size: NA; v_call: TRBV6-1; j_call: TRBJ2-7; d_call: TRBD1; cdr3_nt: TGTGCCAGCAGATACGGGACAGGGTATATCGAGCAGTACTTC; cdr3_aa: CASRYGTGYIEQYF
clone_size: NA; v_call: TRBV11-2; j_call: TRBJ1-2; d_call: NA; cdr3_nt: TGTGCCAGCAGCTTAGACCTCAACTATGGCTACACCTTC; cdr3_aa: CASSLDLNYGYTF
clone_size: NA; v_call: TRBV7-9; j_call: TRBJ1-2; d_call: NA; cdr3_nt: TGTGCCAGCAGCTTAGGGAGGGGATATAACTATGGCTACACCTTC; cdr3_aa: CASSLGRGYNYGYTF
clone_size: NA; v_call: TRBV24-1; j_call: TRBJ2-5; d_call: NA; cdr3_nt: TGTGCCACCAGTGACCGGACAGACCAAGAGACCCAGTACTTC; cdr3_aa: CATSDRTDQETQYF
clone_size: NA; v_call: TRBV24-1; j_call: TRBJ2-1; d_call: TRBD1; cdr3_nt: TGTGCCACCAGTGATTTAGAGGGGACAGTCAATGAGCAGTTCTTC; cdr3_aa: CATSDLEGTVNEQFF
clone_size: NA; v_call: TRBV27; j_call: TRBJ1-5; d_call: TRBD1; cdr3_nt: TGTGCCAGCAGTACAGGGACAGGGGCCAGCAATCAGCCCCAGCATTTT; cdr3_aa: CASSTGTGASNQPQHF
clone_size: NA; v_call: TRBV5-6; j_call: TRBJ2-3; d_call: NA; cdr3_nt: TGTGCCAGCACCTGGGGCGGTCCGAGCACAGATACGCAGTATTTT; cdr3_aa: CASTWGGPSTDTQYF
clone_size: few; v_call: TRBV5-4; j_call: TRBJ1-2; d_call: TRBD1; cdr3_nt: TGTGCCAGCAGCAGGGACAGGAAATACTATGGCTACACCTTC; cdr3_aa: CASSRDRKYYGYTF
clone_size: NA; v_call: TRBV7-2; j_call: TRBJ1-2; d_call: NA; cdr3_nt: TGTGCCAGCAGCGAAAAACAGGTTAGGAGTGGCTACACCTTC; cdr3_aa: CASSEKQVRSGYTF
clone_size: NA; v_call: TRBV6-1; j_call: TRBJ2-6; d_call: NA; cdr3_nt: TGTGCCAGCAGTGTCCTCGGTTCGGGATTCTCTGGGGCCAACGTCCTGACTTTC; cdr3_aa: CASSVLGSGFSGANVLTF
clone_size: NA; v_call: TRBV27; j_call: TRBJ1-1; d_call: NA; cdr3_nt: TGTGCCAGCAGTCCTCTTGACAGCCTAGGTACTGAAGCTTTCTTT; cdr3_aa: CASSPLDSLGTEAFF
clone_size: NA; v_call: TRBV18; j_call: TRBJ1-2; d_call: TRBD1; cdr3_nt: TGTGCCAGCTCACCAGAGAGGGGGACAGATGGCTACACCTTC; cdr3_aa: CASSPERGTDGYTF
clone_size: NA; v_call: TRBV7-3; j_call: TRBJ2-2; d_call: NA; cdr3_nt: TGTGCCAGCAGATCTCGGACAGAGAACACCGGGGAGCTGTTTTTT; cdr3_aa: CASRSRTENTGELFF
clone_size: few; v_call: TRBV7-9; j_call: TRBJ2-7; d_call: NA; cdr3_nt: TGTGCCAGCAGCTTAGCATCCTACTACGAGCAGTACTTC; cdr3_aa: CASSLASYYEQYF
clone_size: NA; v_call: TRBV5-1; j_call: TRBJ1-1; d_call: NA; cdr3_nt: TGCGCCAGCAGCTCAACGACGGGCGGGAAGGCTTTCTTT; cdr3_aa: CASSSTTGGKAFF
clone_size: once; v_call: TRBV27; j_call: TRBJ2-7; d_call: NA; cdr3_nt: TGTGCCAGCAGTTTCGGGTACGAGCAGTACTTC; cdr3_aa: CASSFGYEQYF
clone_size: NA; v_call: TRBV27; j_call: TRBJ1-2; d_call: NA; cdr3_nt: TGTGCCAGCAGTTTATCGAGTGGCGGAATAAACTATGGCTACACCTTC; cdr3_aa: CASSLSSGGINYGYTF
clone_size: NA; v_call: TRBV19; j_call: TRBJ1-5; d_call: NA; cdr3_nt: TGTGCCAGTATCCGCACGGGGGGCTCTAGCAATCAGCCCCAGCATTTT; cdr3_aa: CASIRTGGSSNQPQHF
clone_size: once; v_call: TRBV7-7; j_call: TRBJ2-3; d_call: TRBD2; cdr3_nt: TGTGCCAGCAGCCCGGGACTATTGGATACGCAGTATTTT; cdr3_aa: CASSPGLLDTQYF
clone_size: NA; v_call: TRBV27; j_call: TRBJ1-2; d_call: TRBD1; cdr3_nt: TGTGCCAGCATGAGGGGGCGCGGCTATGGCTACACCTTC; cdr3_aa: CASMRGRGYGYTF
clone_size: NA; v_call: TRBV19; j_call: TRBJ2-5; d_call: TRBD1; cdr3_nt: TGTGCCAGTAGTAAAGGGACAGGGAGGGTTGAGGTGACCCAGTACTTC; cdr3_aa: CASSKGTGRVEVTQYF
clone_size: NA; v_call: TRBV6-5; j_call: TRBJ2-1; d_call: TRBD2; cdr3_nt: TGTGCCAGCAGTCCTCGGAGCCGGGAGGTGAGTGAGCAGTTCTTC; cdr3_aa: CASSPRSREVSEQFF
clone_size: NA; v_call: TRBV27; j_call: TRBJ2-7; d_call: TRBD2; cdr3_nt: TGTGCCAGCAGTCTTTCAGGGGGCGCAGGTACTAGCGGGAGGACCAGCCAGGACGAGCAGTACTTC; cdr3_aa: CASSLSGGAGTSGRTSQDEQYF
clone_size: NA; v_call: TRBV18; j_call: TRBJ1-6; d_call: NA; cdr3_nt: TGTGCCAGCTCGCCTACAGATTATAATTCACCCCTCCACTTT; cdr3_aa: CASSPTDYNSPLHF
clone_size: NA; v_call: TRBV19; j_call: TRBJ2-7; d_call: TRBD1; cdr3_nt: TGTGCCAGTAGTATATGGACAGGGGGCTTCTACGAGCAGTACTTC; cdr3_aa: CASSIWTGGFYEQYF
clone_size: NA; v_call: TRBV7-9; j_call: TRBJ1-2; d_call: NA; cdr3_nt: TGTGCCAGCAGCTTATACCAGGGTGAAGGCTACACCTTC; cdr3_aa: CASSLYQGEGYTF
clone_size: NA; v_call: TRBV3-1/TRBV3-2; j_call: TRBJ2-7; d_call: NA; cdr3_nt: TGTGCCAGCAGCCGGTCGGGTACCACCTACGAGCAGTACTTC; cdr3_aa: CASSRSGTTYEQYF
clone_size: NA; v_call: TRBV5-8; j_call: TRBJ1-2; d_call: TRBD1; cdr3_nt: TGTGCCAGCAGCTCGGGACAGGTCTATGGCTACACCTTC; cdr3_aa: CASSSGQVYGYTF
clone_size: NA; v_call: TRBV4-3; j_call: TRBJ2-3; d_call: NA; cdr3_nt: TGCGCCAGCAGCGTTTACACAGGGCGGACAGATACGCAGTATTTT; cdr3_aa: CASSVYTGRTDTQYF
clone_size: NA; v_call: TRBV3-1/TRBV3-2; j_call: TRBJ2-2; d_call: NA; cdr3_nt: TGTGCCAGCAGCCCCACCAGATATTTGGCCGGGGAGCTGTTTTTT; cdr3_aa: CASSPTRYLAGELFF
clone_size: NA; v_call: TRBV27; j_call: TRBJ1-1; d_call: TRBD1; cdr3_nt: TGTGCCACCCGGACAGGATGGAACACTGAAGCTTTCTTT; cdr3_aa: CATRTGWNTEAFF
clone_size: NA; v_call: TRBV5-6; j_call: TRBJ1-2; d_call: TRBD1; cdr3_nt: TGTGCCAGCAGCTGGGACAGGGCCCATGGCTACACCTTC; cdr3_aa: CASSWDRAHGYTF
clone_size: once; v_call: TRBV13; j_call: TRBJ2-7; d_call: NA; cdr3_nt: TGTGCCAGCAGCTTAGACAGAGATCCCTACGAGCAGTACTTC; cdr3_aa: CASSLDRDPYEQYF
clone_size: NA; v_call: TRBV7-2; j_call: TRBJ2-7; d_call: NA; cdr3_nt: TGTGCCAGCAGCTTACGGTGGGGGGAGACCTACGAGCAGTACTTC; cdr3_aa: CASSLRWGETYEQYF
clone_size: NA; v_call: TRBV7-2; j_call: TRBJ2-5; d_call: TRBD2; cdr3_nt: TGTGCCAGCAGCTTAGCGGTACTAGCGGGAGGACGCCAAGAGACCCAGTACTTC; cdr3_aa: CASSLAVLAGGRQETQYF
clone_size: NA; v_call: TRBV7-9; j_call: TRBJ1-6; d_call: NA; cdr3_nt: TGTGCCAGCAGCTCACATGACAGGACCCGAAATTCACCCCTCCACTTT; cdr3_aa: CASSSHDRTRNSPLHF
clone_size: NA; v_call: TRBV2; j_call: TRBJ2-3; d_call: TRBD1; cdr3_nt: TGTGCCAGCAGGGTTGGACAGGGGACAGATACGCAGTATTTT; cdr3_aa: CASRVGQGTDTQYF
clone_size: NA; v_call: TRBV7-8; j_call: TRBJ1-5; d_call: NA; cdr3_nt: TGTGCCAGCAGACAGCAGGGGTTGAGTCAGCCCCAGCATTTT; cdr3_aa: CASRQQGLSQPQHF
clone_size: NA; v_call: TRBV19; j_call: TRBJ2-3; d_call: NA; cdr3_nt: TGTGCCAGTAGTAAACGGTCGAGCGCCGAGCAGTATTTT; cdr3_aa: CASSKRSSAEQYF
clone_size: NA; v_call: TRBV28; j_call: TRBJ2-7; d_call: NA; cdr3_nt: TGTGCCAGCAGCCTCCTCTACGAGCAGTACTTC; cdr3_aa: CASSLLYEQYF
clone_size: NA; v_call: TRBV27; j_call: TRBJ1-6; d_call: NA; cdr3_nt: TGTGCCAGCAGTCAGACGGTGACAAATTCACCCCTCCACTTT; cdr3_aa: CASSQTVTNSPLHF
clone_size: NA; v_call: TRBV5-1; j_call: TRBJ2-7; d_call: NA; cdr3_nt: TGCGCCAGCAGCTTGTCTTGGGACAACGACTACGAGCAGTACTTC; cdr3_aa: CASSLSWDNDYEQYF
clone_size: NA; v_call: TRBV4-3; j_call: TRBJ2-2; d_call: TRBD2; cdr3_nt: TGCGCCAGCAGCCAAGATAGCGGGATCACCGGGGAGCTGTTTTTT; cdr3_aa: CASSQDSGITGELFF
clone_size: NA; v_call: TRBV4-1; j_call: TRBJ2-5; d_call: TRBD2; cdr3_nt: TGCGCCAGCAGTCCTGGGACGACTAGCGGGCTTATAGAGACCCAGTACTTC; cdr3_aa: CASSPGTTSGLIETQYF
clone_size: few; v_call: TRBV12-3/TRBV12-4; j_call: TRBJ1-2; d_call: TRBD1; cdr3_nt: TGTGCCAGCAGTCCCGGGACAGCCTATGGCTACACCTTC; cdr3_aa: CASSPGTAYGYTF
clone_size: NA; v_call: TRBV27; j_call: TRBJ2-2; d_call: NA; cdr3_nt: TGTGCCAGCACGAGTAGGACAGTGTCGGGAACCGGGGAGCTGTTTTTT; cdr3_aa: CASTSRTVSGTGELFF
clone_size: once; v_call: TRBV5-1; j_call: TRBJ2-7; d_call: TRBD1; cdr3_nt: TGCGCCAGCAGCCGCCTATCGGGACAGCCTAACTCCTACGAGCAGTACTTC; cdr3_aa: CASSRLSGQPNSYEQYF
clone_size: NA; v_call: TRBV5-8; j_call: TRBJ2-3; d_call: NA; cdr3_nt: TGTGCCAGCAGCCCCGGACAGTTTAGCACAGATACGCAGTATTTT; cdr3_aa: CASSPGQFSTDTQYF
clone_size: few; v_call: TRBV29-1; j_call: TRBJ1-1; d_call: NA; cdr3_nt: TGCAGCGGCCGCAGGGGGAACACTGAAGCTTTCTTT; cdr3_aa: CSGRRGNTEAFF
clone_size: NA; v_call: TRBV27; j_call: TRBJ1-5; d_call: NA; cdr3_nt: TGTGCCAGCAGTCCCGGCCAGGGAGGTGGGCCCCAGCATTTT; cdr3_aa: CASSPGQGGGPQHF
clone_size: NA; v_call: TRBV12-5; j_call: TRBJ2-1; d_call: NA; cdr3_nt: TGTGCTAGTGGTTTGGCCGGGTTCAATGAGCAGTTCTTC; cdr3_aa: CASGLAGFNEQFF